These 32 T cell receptor beta chains share one sample of origin, sequenced in a study of identical twins. TCRdb re-called the 5' RACE reads through MiXCR, storing one row per CDR3 protein. This sample has about 190,000 distinct CDR3 sequences, with more than 15% found just once. This same sample was also part of a study on T cells expressing NK-cell markers.

Sequencing input: CD8+ T cells sorted from blood. The receptors originated from a woman in her late teens or twenties in good health.

This clonotype has only a few counts. V usage is TRBV5-5 and J usage is TRBJ2-7; D possibly corresponds to TRBD2 (6 bases). This CDR3 contains 14 residues. V was clipped by 1 base and J by 2 bases, with 10 bases between them. Germline CDR1 SGHKS, CDR2 YYEKEE (reference sequence). Written as DNA, the CDR3 is TGTGCCAGCAGCTTGATGCCTAGCGCCTACGAGCAGTACTTC. Protein sequence: CASSLMPSAYEQYF. The full variable domain, with the rest looked up from reference TRBV5-5 and TRBJ2-7, is DAGVTQSPTHLIKTRGQQVTLRCSPISGHKSVSWYQQVLGQGPQFIFQYYEKEERGRGNFPDRFSARQFPNYSSELNVNALLLGDSALYLCASSLMPSAYEQYFGPGTRLTVT.

This clonotype has only a few counts. This sequence joins TRBV14 and TRBJ2-1, with 7 bases aligning to TRBD2. The CDR3 loop spans 15 amino acids. J gave up 7 bases and V 0 bases, and 6 bases lay outside the gene matches. Germline assignment: CDR1 SGHDN and CDR2 FVKESK. CDR3 bases: TGTGCCAGCAGCCAAGAGAGCGGGGAATGGAATGAGCAGTTCTTC. It codes for CASSQESGEWNEQFF.

The rearrangement joins TRBV12-3 or TRBV12-4 to TRBJ2-5, with D maybe TRBD1 (6 bases). Trimming left V 6 bases short and J 2 bases short, with 10 bases between. The CDR3 is made up of 13 amino acids. This CDR3 is CASRFRGQETQYF. The CDR3 nucleotides are TGTGCCAGCAGATTCAGGGGTCAAGAGACCCAGTACTTC.

The gene calls are TRBV21-1 and TRBJ1-1; TRBD1 is taken as the D call from the table, unchecked against the DNA. TRBV21-1 is noted as a pseudogene. The CDR3 has 20 amino acids. The CDR3 region is CASSIFTGDKVIHLNTEAFF. CDR3 DNA sequence: TGTGCCAGCAGCATCTTCACCGGAGACAAGGTGATTCACCTGAACACTGAAGCTTTCTTT.

The chain has TRBV20-1 and TRBJ2-7, with 8 bases lining up with TRBD1. The V segment lost 5 bases and the J segment 6 bases; nucleotides outside the gene matches: 3. Per the germline V gene, CDR1 is DFQATT and CDR2 is SNEGSKA (reference sequence). The CDR3 loop spans 11 amino acids. The CDR3 spells CSAETGVEQYF. The CDR3 DNA reads as TGCAGTGCTGAGACAGGGGTCGAGCAGTACTTC.

This clonotype showed up just a few times. The rearrangement uses TRBV10-3 and TRBJ2-1, with a tentative D call TRBD1 (7 bases). V lost 10 bases and J 6 bases, leaving 16 bases between the germline ends. Germline V CDR1 and CDR2: ENHRY, SYGVKD. The CDR3 is made up of 13 amino acids. DNA for the CDR3: TGTGCCACCTGGGGGGCAGGGGGCAATGAGCAGTTCTTC. This gives the protein CATWGAGGNEQFF.

This clonotype occurred a few times. The J gene is TRBJ1-4, the V gene TRBV27; no definite D call. Germline V gene sequence: CDR1 MNHEY, CDR2 SMNVEV (reference sequence). The CDR3 extends over 15 amino acids. V dropped 5 bases and J dropped 0 bases, with 10 bases sitting between them. The CDR3 region has the DNA TGTGCCAGCAGTGCAGTCGATGCAACTAATGAAAAACTGTTTTTT. Residues: CASSAVDATNEKLFF.

The chain joins TRBV5-5 to TRBJ2-5, with D perhaps assigned TRBD1 or TRBD2 (7 bases each). The CDR3 loop spans 17 amino acids. CDR1 is SGHKS, CDR2 YYEKEE, per germline (reference sequence). V was cut by 3 bases and J by 3 bases, with 21 bases left in between. CDR3 loop: CASSSPTGREGEETQYF. The DNA for the CDR3 is TGTGCCAGCAGCTCACCGACAGGGAGGGAGGGGGAAGAGACCCAGTACTTC.

V usage is TRBV12-3 or TRBV12-4 and J usage is TRBJ2-5; 11 positions agree with TRBD2. The CDR3 is 15 amino acids. V lost 6 bases to trimming and J lost 2 bases; unmatched junction nucleotides: 5. The CDR3 protein is CASRILAGGQETQYF. CDR3 DNA sequence: TGTGCCAGCAGGATCCTAGCGGGGGGACAAGAGACCCAGTACTTC.

J is TRBJ1-2 and V is TRBV19; D is unclear. In germline, CDR1 is LNHDA, CDR2 SQIVND (reference sequence). The V end lost 1 base, the J end lost 6 bases, and 6 bases lay between the germline ends. The CDR3 is made up of 12 amino acids. The CDR3 region has the DNA TGTGCCAGTAGTATAGGGAGTAATGGCTACACCTTC. Translation gives CASSIGSNGYTF.

The V and J genes are TRBV12-3 or TRBV12-4 and TRBJ1-2, with D unresolved. The CDR3 is 13 amino acids. Deletions cut 3 bases from V and 1 base from J, with 6 bases between. This chain's CDR3 is CASSFIVNYGYTF. As DNA, the CDR3 is TGTGCCAGCAGTTTTATAGTTAACTATGGCTACACCTTC.

J is TRBJ2-1 and V is TRBV27; the match to TRBD1 covers 10 bases. CDR3 length equals 16 residues. V lost 2 bases to trimming and J lost 6 bases; unmatched junction nucleotides: 7. Germline V lookup: CDR1 MNHEY, CDR2 SMNVEV (reference sequence). CDR3 in amino acids: CASSLILGQGINEQFF. The CDR3 DNA reads as TGTGCCAGCAGTTTAATATTGGGACAGGGGATCAATGAGCAGTTCTTC.

The V gene is TRBV9, the J gene TRBJ1-3, with D uncertain. Between the trimmed V and J ends, which lost 7 bases and 4 bases, there was a span of 6 bases. The CDR3 runs to 11 residues. The germline gives CDR1 SGDLS, CDR2 YYNGEE. The CDR3 nucleotides are TGTGCCAGCGGACTCGGAAACACCATATATTTT. This codes for CASGLGNTIYF.

A few counts support this clonotype. The chain carries TRBV7-9 and TRBJ2-1; D call uncertain. CDR3 length: 17 residues. The ends were cut back, 5 bases at V and 7 bases at J, with 24 bases in the middle. Per the germline V gene, CDR1 is SEHNR and CDR2 is FQNEAQ (reference sequence). CDR3: CASSPLNPLGPSNEQFF. CDR3 in DNA: TGTGCCAGCAGCCCTTTAAACCCTCTGGGCCCAAGTAATGAGCAGTTCTTC.

This clonotype was seen more than once but under ten times. V usage is TRBV12-3 or TRBV12-4 and J usage is TRBJ2-7; 15 nucleotides match TRBD2. Trimming removed 3 bases from V and 5 bases from J; junction bases left unmatched: 26. The CDR3 totals 23 residues. The CDR3 nucleotides are TGTGCCAGCAGTTTCATTGGTCTGCCAGGCCCTCCGGGACTAGCGGGAGGAGGTCACGAGCAGTACTTC. It codes for CASSFIGLPGPPGLAGGGHEQYF.

The chain carries TRBV9 and TRBJ2-5; possibly TRBD2 for D (5 bases). Germline lookup yields CDR1 SGDLS and CDR2 YYNGEE. The CDR3 is made up of 13 amino acids. The V gene lost 4 bases and the J gene lost 4 bases, with 11 bases spanning the gap. The CDR3 bases are TGTGCCAGCAGCCCCCCCCGGGGAGAGACCCAGTACTTC. The encoded protein is CASSPPRGETQYF.

The V and J genes are TRBV30 and TRBJ1-5; 8 positions agree with TRBD1. CDR3 size: 15 residues. J was trimmed by 1 base and V by 5 bases; bases with no gene match: 7. Per germline, CDR1 GTSNPN and CDR2 SVGIG (reference sequence). DNA for the CDR3: TGTGCCTGGGGACAGGGTTTTGGCAGCAATCAGCCCCAGCATTTT. Translation gives CAWGQGFGSNQPQHF. Full variable domain (remainder filled in from reference TRBV30 and TRBJ1-5): SQTIHQWPATLVQPVGSPLSLECTVEGTSNPNLYWYRQAAGRGLQLLFYSVGIGQISSEVPQNLSASRPQDRQFILSSKKLLLSDSGFYLCAWGQGFGSNQPQHFGDGTRLSIL.

This clonotype appeared a few times. V is TRBV6-5 and J is TRBJ2-1, with 8 bases aligning to TRBD2. The CDR3 length is 13 residues. In germline, CDR1 is MNHEY, CDR2 SVGAGI. Trimming at V came to 4 bases and at J to 9 bases, leaving 5 bases not matched to a gene. CDR3 in amino acids: CASSSRTSREQFF. The CDR3 DNA is TGTGCCAGCAGTTCCCGGACTAGCCGTGAGCAGTTCTTC.

There are a few counts of this clonotype. The V gene is TRBV12-3 or TRBV12-4, the J gene TRBJ1-1; 8 nucleotides agree with TRBD1. The CDR3 is made up of 13 amino acids. V shed 4 bases, J shed 5 bases, and the junction held 3 bases outside the gene matches. The CDR3 nucleotides are TGTGCCAGCAGTTGGACAGGGAGGACTGAAGCTTTCTTT. Its protein product is CASSWTGRTEAFF.

This clonotype was seen only a few times. The chain combines TRBV29-1 with TRBJ2-3; 7 bases are a match to TRBD2. The CDR3 consists of 15 residues. Germline-derived CDR1 and CDR2 are SQVTM and ANQGSEA. J was trimmed by 1 base and V by 6 bases; bases with no gene match: 10. The CDR3 nucleotides read TGCAGCGTGGTTGGTGCGGGAGACGGCACAGATACGCAGTATTTT. Encoded protein: CSVVGAGDGTDTQYF.

This clonotype was found many times. The J gene is TRBJ2-1, the V gene TRBV29-1; D not certain. CDR1 and CDR2 from the germline V gene are SQVTM and ANQGSEA. The CDR3 contains 10 residues. Trimming removed 7 bases at V and 4 bases at J, with 5 bases between. DNA of the CDR3: TGCAGCGGTTCTTACAATGAGCAGTTCTTC. Protein: CSGSYNEQFF.

The V call is TRBV3-1, the J call TRBJ2-7; a weak D match, TRBD2 (6 bases). Germline lookup yields CDR1 LGHDT and CDR2 YNNKEL (reference sequence). The V end lost 3 bases, the J end lost 6 bases, and 9 bases lay between the germline ends. The CDR3 covers 12 residues. The chain's CDR3 is CASSHMRGEQYF. Written as DNA, the CDR3 is TGTGCCAGCAGCCATATGCGGGGCGAGCAGTACTTC.

This clonotype was seen a handful of times. The chain uses TRBV20-1 and TRBJ1-1, with a possible D match to TRBD1 (6 bases). V dropped 4 bases and J dropped 1 base, with 13 bases sitting between them. CDR3 length: 14 amino acids. The V gene's germline CDR1 is DFQATT and CDR2 SNEGSKA (reference sequence). CDR3 residues: CSAITLTGNTEAFF. The CDR3 region has the DNA TGCAGTGCTATCACCTTGACAGGGAACACTGAAGCTTTCTTT.

The chain has TRBV4-3 and TRBJ2-5; 9 bases fit TRBD2. The CDR3 consists of 16 residues. Germline CDR1 reads LGHNA; CDR2 reads YSLEER. With V trimmed by 0 bases and J by 1 base, 3 bases remained unmatched. CDR3 sequence: CASSQELLAGQETQYF. The CDR3, as DNA: TGCGCCAGCAGCCAAGAGTTACTAGCGGGCCAAGAGACCCAGTACTTC.

The chain combines TRBV9 with TRBJ2-7, with D perhaps being TRBD1 or TRBD2 (5 bases each). Germline V CDR1 and CDR2: SGDLS, YYNGEE. The V gene lost 2 bases and the J gene lost 1 base, with 10 bases spanning the gap. CDR3 length: 14 residues. The DNA for the CDR3 is TGTGCCAGCAGCGTCTTCGAGGGGTCCTACGAGCAGTACTTC. Translating it yields CASSVFEGSYEQYF.

This clonotype showed up just a few times. This chain connects TRBV6-1 to TRBJ2-2; D uncertain. Trimming stripped 6 bases from V and 6 bases from J, with 11 bases between. The V gene's germline CDR1 is MNHNS and CDR2 SASEGT. This CDR3 comprises 13 residues. The chain's CDR3 is CASRHPVSGELFF. The CDR3 DNA reads as TGTGCCAGCAGACACCCGGTCTCCGGGGAGCTGTTTTTT.

This clonotype was detected only a few times. The V call is TRBV20-1, the J call TRBJ2-1; 9 bases line up with TRBD1. Losses at the gene ends were 7 bases for V and 4 bases for J; bases not matched to a gene: 11. CDR3 size: 15 residues. Germline lookup yields CDR1 DFQATT and CDR2 SNEGSKA (reference sequence). CDR3 in DNA: TGCAGTGTCCTGAACAGGGGGCACCGATACAATGAGCAGTTCTTC. The encoded protein is CSVLNRGHRYNEQFF.

The V and J genes are TRBV4-3 and TRBJ2-7; D gene ambiguous. The V gene's germline CDR1 is LGHNA and CDR2 YSLEER. Deletions cut 0 bases from V and 3 bases from J, with 6 bases between. The CDR3 runs to 13 residues. The CDR3 reads CASSQDSDYEQYF. In DNA form, the CDR3 reads TGCGCCAGCAGCCAAGATTCTGACTACGAGCAGTACTTC.

This clonotype was counted between two and nine times. The rearrangement joins TRBV14 to TRBJ2-2, with 7 bases that match TRBD1. Germline trimming cut 4 bases from V and 7 bases from J; bases unmatched to any gene: 15. Germline-derived CDR1 and CDR2 are SGHDN and FVKESK. This CDR3 is built from 17 residues. The CDR3: CASSPQYGDRALGELFF. In nucleotides, the CDR3 is TGTGCCAGCAGCCCCCAGTACGGGGACAGAGCGCTCGGGGAGCTGTTTTTT.

This clonotype appeared a few times. The chain employs TRBV14 and TRBJ2-7; no firm D call. Trimming pared 3 bases from V and 5 bases from J, leaving 8 bases between. Germline V gene lookup returns CDR1 SGHDN and CDR2 FVKESK. The CDR3 consists of 12 residues. The chain's CDR3 is CASSQSWHEQYF. The CDR3 DNA follows: TGTGCCAGCAGCCAGTCATGGCACGAGCAGTACTTC. The whole variable domain, filled in from reference TRBV14 and TRBJ2-7, reads EAGVTQFPSHSVIEKGQTVTLRCDPISGHDNLYWYRRVMGKEIKFLLHFVKESKQDESGMPNNRFLAERTGGTYSTLKVQPAELEDSGVYFCASSQSWHEQYFGPGTRLTVT.

The rearrangement uses TRBV5-8 and TRBJ2-6; no clear D gene. Germline assignment: CDR1 SGHTS and CDR2 YDEGEE. The CDR3 has 15 amino acids. V lost 0 bases and J 4 bases, leaving 8 bases between the germline ends. The CDR3 reads CASSLGWAGANVLTF. The CDR3 nucleotides are TGTGCCAGCAGCTTGGGCTGGGCAGGGGCCAACGTCCTGACTTTC.

This clonotype was counted between two and nine times. The DNA of the CDR3 is TGTGCCAGCATGGATCTGGTCGGGACCCCGAACTATGGCTACACCTTC. Protein sequence: CASMDLVGTPNYGYTF. The rearrangement links TRBV7-9 to TRBJ1-2; possible D gene TRBD1, 5 bases. The CDR3 totals 16 residues. Per the germline V gene, CDR1 is SEHNR and CDR2 is FQNEAQ (reference sequence). With 7 bases removed from V and 2 bases from J, the gap between germline ends came to 20 bases.